Listed here is a single T cell receptor (beta chain). Germline CDR1 is MNHEY and CDR2 is SVGAGI. Trimming took 0 bases from V and 8 from J, leaving 10 bases between them. The CDR3 extends over 13 amino acids. In the original analysis: Estimation of nucleated cell counts relied on the amplification of reference gene primers. Profiled with immunoSEQ multiplex PCR; TCRdb holds only in-frame clones, not every one. D and trimming were read from the DNA, whereas the V and J calls and clone size are those reported in that table. The table shows more than 95,000 clones, with approximately 90% occurring only once. This entry is derived from a study of blood T cell repertoires in COVID-19. Study as a whole: COVID-19 samples collected from the United States, Italy and Spain covered acute and convalescent phases. PBMCs, B-cell-depleted T cells, or T cells provided the cDNA or gDNA that made up the material.

V usage is TRBV6-5 and J usage is TRBJ1-2, with D perhaps TRBD1 (5 bases). The sequence was obtained from a man aged 45 to 65 with acute or convalescent COVID-19. The specimen was peripheral blood. The DNA of the CDR3 is TGTGCCAGCAGTTACTCAAAGGACAAGGGCTACACCTTC. Its translation is CASSYSKDKGYTF.